Here is one T cell receptor (beta chain) with its context. No antigen is known for it. The data were obtained in a study of PD-1 blockade in classical Hodgkin lymphoma. Study-wide results and limits: Relapsed/refractory patients reportedly had the lowest baseline TCR diversity, below newly diagnosed patients, who were below healthy donors.

The assay was immunoSEQ multiplex PCR, and TCRdb's table has in-frame clones only and misses some. The sample records 35,000 to 50,000 clones, about two thirds being singletons. Germline loops: CDR1 SGHNT, CDR2 YYREEE (reference sequence). This CDR3 has 14 amino acids. V lost 0 bases and J lost 4, with 10 bases in between. The time point denotes: cycle 4 day 1 (C4D1), after less than 7 weeks of nivolumab. All patients experienced relapse after autologous stem cell transplantation, and brentuximab vedotin exposure was variable. The sequence was collected from a human donor with classical Hodgkin lymphoma. This specimen was peripheral blood mononuclear cells (PBMCs), taken before the fourth cycle of nivolumab. The chain uses TRBV5-4 and TRBJ1-1; D remains unclear. CDR3 amino acids: CASSLGSVSTEAFF. The CDR3 DNA reads TGTGCCAGCAGCTTGGGTTCGGTGAGCACTGAAGCTTTCTTT.